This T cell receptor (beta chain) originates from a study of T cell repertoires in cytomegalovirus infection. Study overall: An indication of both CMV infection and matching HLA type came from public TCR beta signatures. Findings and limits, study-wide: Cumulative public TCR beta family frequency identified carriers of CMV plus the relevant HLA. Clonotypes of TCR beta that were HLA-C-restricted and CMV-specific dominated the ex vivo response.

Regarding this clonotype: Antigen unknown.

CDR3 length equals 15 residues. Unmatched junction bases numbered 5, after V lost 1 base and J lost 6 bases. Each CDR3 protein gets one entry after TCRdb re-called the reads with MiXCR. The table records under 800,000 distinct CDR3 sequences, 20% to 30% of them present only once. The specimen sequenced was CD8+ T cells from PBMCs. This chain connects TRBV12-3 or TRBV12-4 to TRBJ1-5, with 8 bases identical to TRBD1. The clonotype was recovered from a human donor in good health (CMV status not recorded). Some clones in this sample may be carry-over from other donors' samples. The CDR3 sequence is CASSLVQGATQPQHF. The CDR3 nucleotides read TGTGCCAGCAGTTTAGTGCAGGGGGCTACTCAGCCCCAGCATTTT.